This T cell receptor (beta chain) was sequenced during a study of T-cell reconstitution after alpha-beta-depleted transplantation in children (TCRdb year 2016). Regarding the research as a whole: The study quantitatively tracked T-cell immune reconstitution after TCRalphabeta/CD19-depleted allogeneic hematopoietic cell transplantation in children using TCR repertoire profiling.

Many counts were recorded for this clonotype. It has no known antigen specificity. It has no much larger one-base neighbor in the sample; base qualities were not kept. V and J are truncated by 4 bases and 4 bases respectively, leaving an intervening sequence of 8 bases. Taken from cysteine to phenylalanine, the CDR3 has 13 residues. The read is trimmed to its CDR3 DNA, 39 bases read in frame from base 1. As encoded in the germline V gene (reference sequence), CDR1 is SEHNR while CDR2 is FQNEAQ. Library prep was done by PCR. Sequencing used an Illumina HiSeq 2500. TCR library preparation used molecular barcoding, with unique molecular identifiers applied to normalize quantification of the TCRbeta repertoire. TCRdb reworked the public reads: Q25 trimming with fastp, MiXCR clone assembly, productive beta chains retained. Records with the same CDR3 protein are collapsed into one entry carrying the most frequent genes and DNA. The sample table shows hundreds of thousands of distinct CDR3 sequences, and around 13% are seen once. The top ten clones comprise roughly 5.4% of the sample.

The sample here was PBMCs from the stem cell graft donor, taken from the stem cell graft. This sequence originates from a human donor who donated a stem cell graft to a child with combined immunodeficiency. The chain uses TRBV7-9 and TRBJ1-3; the D gene cannot be resolved reliably. The sequence in DNA is TGTGCCAGCAGCTATCAATCCGGAAACACCATATATTTT. Its protein reads: CASSYQSGNTIYF. The reference TRBV7-9 and TRBJ1-3 proteins fill in what lies around the CDR3, so the full variable domain reads DTGVSQNPRHKITKRGQNVTFRCDPISEHNRLYWYRQTLGQGPEFLTYFQNEAQLEKSRLLSDRFSAERPKGSFSTLEIQRTEQGDSAMYLCASSYQSGNTIYFGEGSWLTVV.